Shown below are 14 T cell receptor beta chains from a single sample sequenced in a study of T cells after yellow fever vaccination (dated by TCRdb to the late 2010s). The treatment or condition label corresponds to: live attenuated yellow fever vaccine strain. Library creation used 5' RACE. Sequenced using an Illumina NovaSeq 6000. The public reads were reprocessed in TCRdb via fastp at Q25 and MiXCR, keeping in-frame beta chains. Every entry covers one CDR3 protein and lists the most common genes and DNA from its rows. This sample gives some 250,000 distinct CDR3 sequences in total; roughly 3.5% of them show up just once. Of the sample, roughly a fifth falls within the top ten clones. The sample was PBMCs, taken 15 days after the yellow fever booster vaccination. The receptors were sampled from a man between 18 and 35 years old who received the YFV17D yellow fever vaccine.

Many counts were recorded for this clonotype. The chain's CDR3 is CASSLGGMNTEAFF. The CDR3 nucleotides read TGCGCCAGCAGCTTGGGGGGAATGAACACTGAAGCTTTCTTT. The genes are TRBV5-1 and TRBJ1-1; no definite D call. Germline V gene sequence: CDR1 SGHRS, CDR2 YFSETQ. V lost 0 bases, J lost 0 bases, and 6 bases lay in between. The CDR3 contains 14 residues.

This clonotype was counted at least ten times. The J gene is TRBJ1-3, the V gene TRBV5-5; D is ambiguous. Germline V gives CDR1 SGHKS, CDR2 YYEKEE (reference sequence). The V and J ends lost 4 bases and 0 bases respectively, with 14 bases between them. This CDR3 spans 16 amino acids. The chain's CDR3 is CASSPISVGSGNTIYF. CDR3 in DNA: TGTGCCAGCAGCCCCATTTCGGTGGGCTCTGGAAACACCATATATTTT. The entire variable domain, with the rest obtained from reference TRBV5-5 and TRBJ1-3, is as follows: DAGVTQSPTHLIKTRGQQVTLRCSPISGHKSVSWYQQVLGQGPQFIFQYYEKEERGRGNFPDRFSARQFPNYSSELNVNALLLGDSALYLCASSPISVGSGNTIYFGEGSWLTVV.

This clonotype was observed at least ten times. The rearrangement uses TRBV6-6 and TRBJ1-3, with 8 nucleotides matching TRBD1. In germline, CDR1 is MNHNY, CDR2 SVGAGI (reference sequence). This CDR3 has 16 amino acids. Trimming at V came to 2 bases and at J to 2 bases, leaving 5 bases not matched to a gene. CDR3 sequence: CASSYMQGATGNTIYF. CDR3 coding DNA: TGTGCCAGCAGTTACATGCAGGGGGCGACTGGAAACACCATATATTTT.

This clonotype was detected ten times or more. The V call is TRBV4-1, the J call TRBJ1-5; D ambiguous. This CDR3 has 15 amino acids. Germline values: CDR1 MGHRA, CDR2 YSYEKL. With 3 bases removed from V and 1 base from J, the gap between germline ends came to 10 bases. The CDR3 sequence: CASSQRRVSNQPQHF. CDR3 sequence (DNA): TGCGCCAGCAGCCAGAGGAGGGTCAGCAATCAGCCCCAGCATTTT.

This clonotype has at least ten counts. The chain uses TRBV29-1 and TRBJ2-1; D is unresolved. Trimming left V 0 bases short and J 12 bases short, with 24 bases between. This CDR3 region has 16 residues. Germline V gene sequence: CDR1 SQVTM, CDR2 ANQGSEA. The CDR3 is CSVEDRSGTLPGGQFF. The CDR3 DNA reads as TGCAGCGTTGAAGATCGTTCCGGCACCCTTCCGGGTGGGCAGTTCTTC.

Ten or more counts support this clonotype. The chain links TRBV20-1 to TRBJ2-7; D gene ambiguous. CDR1 and CDR2 (germline): DFQATT, SNEGSKA (reference sequence). V was trimmed by 6 bases and J by 2 bases, leaving 17 bases between them. The CDR3 has 14 residues. Written as DNA, the CDR3 is TGCAGTGCCGAGGCCCTTTCCCGGACCTACGAGCAGTACGTC. This codes for CSAEALSRTYEQYV.

In this sample, this clonotype turned up many times. J is TRBJ1-6 and V is TRBV6-5, with D possibly matching TRBD1 (6 bases). CDR1 is MNHEY, CDR2 SVGAGI, per germline. V dropped 5 bases and J dropped 8 bases, with 16 bases sitting between them. The CDR3 sequence is 15 residues long. DNA for the CDR3: TGTGCCAGCAGTCTTCAGGGGAAGGGCGATTCACCCCTCCACTTT. It yields the protein CASSLQGKGDSPLHF.

The chain recombines TRBV9 with TRBJ2-4, with D unclear. CDR1 and CDR2 (germline): SGDLS, YYNGEE. Trimming took off 2 bases at V and 1 base at J, with 7 bases between the two ends. The CDR3 covers 14 residues. In DNA, the CDR3 is TGTGCCAGCAGCGTGGTAGCCGCCAAAAACATTCAGTACTTC. Translated: CASSVVAAKNIQYF.

This clonotype was seen ten or more times. V usage is TRBV5-1 and J usage is TRBJ2-7, with D unresolved. Germline values: CDR1 SGHRS, CDR2 YFSETQ. The CDR3 loop spans 14 amino acids. Trimming took off 4 bases at V and 1 base at J, with 12 bases between the two ends. CDR3 sequence reads: CASSPRAGSYEQYV. The CDR3 DNA reads as TGCGCCAGCAGCCCCCGGGCCGGATCCTACGAGCAGTACGTC.

Many counts were recorded for this clonotype. The chain couples TRBV11-2 to TRBJ2-7, with TRBD1 matching 7 bases. The CDR3 totals 12 residues. V trimming: 5 bases; J trimming: 5 bases; junction bases outside the gene matches: 3. CDR1 and CDR2 (germline): SGHAT, FQNNGV. The CDR3 region has the DNA TGTGCCAGCAGCCACAGGGGCCACGAGCAGTACGTC. Its protein is CASSHRGHEQYV.

The rearrangement uses TRBV5-1 and TRBJ2-1; D perhaps matches TRBD2 (5 bases). This CDR3 is 16 amino acids long. Trimming took off 4 bases at V and 3 bases at J, with 17 bases between the two ends. Germline CDR1 is SGHRS and CDR2 is YFSETQ. CDR3 amino acids: CASSQSGSGLYNEQFF. CDR3 DNA: TGCGCCAGCAGCCAAAGCGGCTCCGGGCTCTACAATGAGCAGTTCTTC.

This clonotype was found many times. The rearrangement links TRBV5-1 to TRBJ2-3; 7 bases align to TRBD2. The germline V gene has CDR1 SGHRS and CDR2 YFSETQ. The CDR3 has 15 amino acids. V gave up 3 bases and J gave up 2 bases; unmatched junction bases: 6. The CDR3 DNA reads TGCGCCAGCAGCTGGGGGGGGACTAACACAGATACGCAGTATTTT. Amino acid sequence: CASSWGGTNTDTQYF. Full variable domain (rest looked up from reference TRBV5-1 and TRBJ2-3): KAGVTQTPRYLIKTRGQQVTLSCSPISGHRSVSWYQQTPGQGLQFLFEYFSETQRNKGNFPGRFSGRQFSNSRSEMNVSTLELGDSALYLCASSWGGTNTDTQYFGPGTRLTVL.

This clonotype was recorded at least ten times. The V gene is TRBV10-3, the J gene TRBJ2-7; D is undetermined. The V gene's germline CDR1 is ENHRY and CDR2 SYGVKD. This CDR3 region has 12 residues. V was clipped by 5 bases and J by 6 bases, with 11 bases between them. CDR3 sequence: CAISPDILEQYF. The CDR3 DNA reads as TGTGCCATCAGTCCAGACATCCTCGAGCAGTACTTC.

This clonotype was observed at least ten times. CDR3 amino acids: CASSDGTGGAYGYTF. As DNA, the CDR3 is TGTGCCAGCAGTGATGGGACAGGGGGCGCCTATGGCTACACCTTC. The chain is built from TRBV25-1 and TRBJ1-2, with TRBD1 matching over 12 bases. Per germline, CDR1 MGHDK and CDR2 SYGVNS. V lost 3 bases and J lost 4; bases outside the gene matches: 3. This CDR3 is built from 15 residues.